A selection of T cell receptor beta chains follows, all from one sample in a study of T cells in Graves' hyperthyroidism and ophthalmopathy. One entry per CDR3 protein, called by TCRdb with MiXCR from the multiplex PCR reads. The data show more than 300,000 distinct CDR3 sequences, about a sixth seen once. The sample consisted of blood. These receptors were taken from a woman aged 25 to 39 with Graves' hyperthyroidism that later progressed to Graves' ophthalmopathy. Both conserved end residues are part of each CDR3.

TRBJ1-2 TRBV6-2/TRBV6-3 CASSYAGASGYTF
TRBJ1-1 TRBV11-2 CASSLERGGLNTEAFF
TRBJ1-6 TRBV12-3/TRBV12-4 CASSLGEPLHF
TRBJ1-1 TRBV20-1 CSASRDRATEAFF
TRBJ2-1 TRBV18 CASSTAGGPMYNEQFF
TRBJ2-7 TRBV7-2 CASSKLAGAYEQYF
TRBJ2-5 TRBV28 CASSLDQGRETQYF
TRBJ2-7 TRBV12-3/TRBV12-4 CASRSGTSGNYEQYF
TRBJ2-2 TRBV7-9 CASSPVDTGELFF
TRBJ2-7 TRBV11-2 CASSLAQGSCEQYF
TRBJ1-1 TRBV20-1 CSARHGGFMNTEAFF
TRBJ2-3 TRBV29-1 CSVEGFGRTGDTDTQYF
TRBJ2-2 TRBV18 CASSAQTGNTGELFF
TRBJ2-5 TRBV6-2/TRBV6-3 CASSYSLDRGGDVHF
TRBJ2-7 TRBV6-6 CASSYSGDRPYEQYF
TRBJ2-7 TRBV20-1 CSARRLAGSYEQYF